Listed below are T cell receptor beta chains from one sample, sequenced in a study of T cell responses to AZD1222 COVID-19 vaccine. Measured with immunoSEQ multiplex PCR; TCRdb has only the in-frame clones, and not every one. The table records 150,000 to 170,000 clones, 85% to 90% of them present only once. Specimen: peripheral blood, collected on day 0 of MenACWY control vaccination. These TCRs come from an adult in good health. The CDR3 runs from the conserved cysteine through the conserved F or W. The D gene is left open where the match is weak. Rows give clone size only sometimes, using once, few, many, or a class for an expanded clone.

TRBJ2-5,NA,13,NA,TRBV14,TGTGCCAGCAGCCTTATAGGGCAAGAGACCCAGTACTTC,CASSLIGQETQYF
TRBJ1-1,TRBD1,15,NA,TRBV4-1,TGCGCCAGCAGCCTACAGGGACAGGGTACGACTGAAGCTTTCTTT,CASSLQGQGTTEAFF
TRBJ1-2,NA,13,NA,TRBV11-3,TGTGCCAGCAGCTCCCGGGGGGCACGTGGCTACACCTTC,CASSSRGARGYTF
TRBJ1-5,NA,14,NA,TRBV5-6,TGTGCCAGCAGCTTGAGAAGGGGCAATCAGCCCCAGCATTTT,CASSLRRGNQPQHF
TRBJ2-2,NA,14,NA,TRBV14,TGTGCCAGCAGCCAAGCCAGGGGAAGCGGGGAGCTGTTTTTT,CASSQARGSGELFF
TRBJ2-3,NA,15,NA,TRBV2,TGTGCCAGCAGTTTAGGGAGGGGGCAGGCAGATACGCAGTATTTT,CASSLGRGQADTQYF
TRBJ2-1,TRBD2,13,NA,TRBV19,TGTGCCAGTAGACCTAGCGGGGGTGGTGAGCAGTTCTTC,CASRPSGGGEQFF
TRBJ1-1,TRBD1,19,NA,TRBV15,TGTGCCACCAGCAGAGATTCGCTGGACAGGGTTCGTACGGACACTGAAGCTTTCTTT,CATSRDSLDRVRTDTEAFF
TRBJ2-1,NA,16,NA,TRBV5-5,TGTGCCAGCAGCAGGGGGGCGGGACTCAGCCCCCATGAGCAGTTCTTC,CASSRGAGLSPHEQFF
TRBJ2-2,NA,16,NA,TRBV7-9,TGTGCCAGCCAAAACATGGACCGATGGAACACCGGGGAGCTGTTTTTT,CASQNMDRWNTGELFF
TRBJ2-7,TRBD2,15,few,TRBV6-2/TRBV6-3,TGTGCCAGCAGCTCGAGACTAGCGGGAGTCTCCGAGCAGTACTTC,CASSSRLAGVSEQYF
TRBJ1-2,NA,15,NA,TRBV11-2,TGTGCCAGCAGCAACAGGGCTTCCTCCTCCTATGGCTACACCTTC,CASSNRASSSYGYTF
TRBJ1-4,NA,15,NA,TRBV24-1,TGTGCCACCAGTGACCCCTCTTCAACTAATGAAAAACTGTTTTTT,CATSDPSSTNEKLFF
TRBJ2-5,NA,15,once,TRBV19,TGTGCCAGTAGTATCCCCGGCAGGGTACAAGAGACCCAGTACTTC,CASSIPGRVQETQYF
TRBJ1-5,TRBD1,16,NA,TRBV19,TGTGCCAGTAGTATAGAGACGGGACAGGGCAATCAGCCCCAGCATTTT,CASSIETGQGNQPQHF
TRBJ2-7,TRBD1,17,NA,TRBV11-2,TGTGCCAGCAGCCTATGGACAGGGCCATATAAACCCTACGAGCAGTACTTC,CASSLWTGPYKPYEQYF
TRBJ2-7,NA,14,NA,TRBV19,TGTGCCTCCGCGGGTGGGGGGACTCCCGGCGAGCAGTACTTC,CASAGGGTPGEQYF
TRBJ1-5,NA,13,NA,TRBV24-1,TGTGCCACCAGTGATTTTCTCGGTCAGCCCCAGCATTTT,CATSDFLGQPQHF
TRBJ2-7,NA,14,NA,TRBV30,TGTGCCTGGAGTGGGGGACGGTGGCCCTACGAGCAGTACTTC,CAWSGGRWPYEQYF
TRBJ1-2,NA,15,NA,TRBV7-8,TGTGCCAGCAGCTTACAGGCGGGTTCGGGCTATGGCTACACCTTC,CASSLQAGSGYGYTF
TRBJ2-1,NA,13,NA,TRBV5-1,TGCGCCAGCAGCCCTGAAGTCTACAATGAGCAGTTCTTC,CASSPEVYNEQFF
TRBJ1-1,NA,16,NA,TRBV5-1,TGCGCCAGCAATGGGGGAGGAGCGGGGATGGACACTGAAGCTTTCTTT,CASNGGGAGMDTEAFF
TRBJ1-2,NA,15,NA,TRBV4-1,TGCGCCAGCAGCCAAGACCAAGGCGGTAACTATGGCTACACCTTC,CASSQDQGGNYGYTF
TRBJ2-1,NA,16,NA,TRBV11-2,TGTGCCAGCAGCTTCACCCGGCCCAGCGGGTACAATGAGCAGTTCTTC,CASSFTRPSGYNEQFF
TRBJ1-1,NA,14,NA,TRBV5-4,TGTGCCAGCAGCTTTACGGGGGCAGGTACTGAAGCTTTCTTT,CASSFTGAGTEAFF
TRBJ2-3,TRBD2,16,NA,TRBV3-1/TRBV3-2,TGTGCCAGCAGCCAAGATAAGGCGGGAGGAACAGATACGCAGTATTTT,CASSQDKAGGTDTQYF
TRBJ1-2,TRBD1,15,NA,TRBV5-1,TGCGCCAGCAGCTTGACCAACGCGGACAGGGATGGCTACACCTTC,CASSLTNADRDGYTF
TRBJ2-7,TRBD2,16,NA,TRBV18,TGTGCCAGCTCACCACGGGGGGGTCGTCGGTCCGCGGAGCAGTACTTC,CASSPRGGRRSAEQYF
TRBJ2-3,NA,16,NA,TRBV5-4,TGTGCCAGCAGCTCTACCGGGTCAGTGAGGACAGATACGCAGTATTTT,CASSSTGSVRTDTQYF
TRBJ2-5,NA,13,NA,TRBV7-2,TGTGCCAGCAGCTACGTATATGGAGAGACCCAGTACTTC,CASSYVYGETQYF
TRBJ1-1,NA,20,NA,TRBV5-5,TGTGCCAGCAGCTTGACCCCCGACAGGCCCGACCGCCTTTTTAACACTGAAGCTTTCTTT,CASSLTPDRPDRLFNTEAFF
TRBJ1-1,NA,13,NA,TRBV5-1,TGCGCCAGCAGCTTGGGGCCGAACACTGAAGCTTTCTTT,CASSLGPNTEAFF
TRBJ2-2,NA,16,NA,TRBV24-1,TGTGCCACCAGAGCCGGGACCCGGTTCCGCACCGGGGAGCTGTTTTTT,CATRAGTRFRTGELFF
TRBJ1-5,NA,13,once,TRBV6-5,TGTGCCAGCAGTCAATTTAGCAATCAGCCCCAGCATTTT,CASSQFSNQPQHF
TRBJ2-7,NA,12,NA,TRBV11-2,TGTGCCACGCAGGGGTACTCCTACGAGCAGTACTTC,CATQGYSYEQYF
TRBJ2-2,TRBD2,16,NA,TRBV19,TGTGCCAGTAGTCTTTGGACTAGCGGGGGACCCGGGGAGCTGTTTTTT,CASSLWTSGGPGELFF
TRBJ1-2,NA,13,NA,TRBV2,TGTGCCAGCAGTTCCGGGACAACCTATGGCTACACCTTC,CASSSGTTYGYTF
TRBJ2-7,TRBD2,15,NA,TRBV6-1,TGTGCCAGCAGTGAAGCTAGCGGGAGCTCCTACGAGCAGTACTTC,CASSEASGSSYEQYF
TRBJ1-5,NA,12,NA,TRBV28,TGTGCCAGCAGTTTGGCGGGTCAGCCCCAGCATTTT,CASSLAGQPQHF
TRBJ2-2,TRBD1,16,NA,TRBV5-1,TGCGCCAGCAGCCTCCGGACAGGGACGAACACCGGGGAGCTGTTTTTT,CASSLRTGTNTGELFF
TRBJ1-1,NA,14,NA,TRBV6-1,TGTGCCAGCAGTGAAGGTATGGACGGATTTGAAGCTTTCTTT,CASSEGMDGFEAFF
TRBJ1-2,TRBD1,15,NA,TRBV6-5,TGTGCCAGCAGTTCCCGGAGCAGGGGGGGATATGGCTACACCTTC,CASSSRSRGGYGYTF
TRBJ2-2,TRBD1,18,NA,TRBV3-1/TRBV3-2,TGTGCCAGCAGCCAAGTGAGGACAGGGGGCGCGAACACCGGGGAGCTGTTTTTT,CASSQVRTGGANTGELFF
TRBJ2-3,NA,13,NA,TRBV2,TGTGCCAGCCGGGACCACGGCCCAGATACGCAGTATTTT,CASRDHGPDTQYF
TRBJ2-1,TRBD2,15,once,TRBV4-2,TGTGCCAGCAGCCAAGATTTAGCGGGCTACAATGAGCAGTTCTTC,CASSQDLAGYNEQFF
TRBJ1-2,NA,17,NA,TRBV27,TGTGCCAGCACCCAAGTTAGGGGTTTCAGGGTGGGCTATGGCTACACCTTC,CASTQVRGFRVGYGYTF
TRBJ1-2,TRBD1,11,NA,TRBV29-1,TGCAGCGTCGGGGACAGTAGCGGCTACACCTTC,CSVGDSSGYTF
TRBJ2-3,NA,13,NA,TRBV5-1,TGCGCCAGCGGTCCGGGGGGCCCAGATACGCAGTATTTT,CASGPGGPDTQYF
TRBJ1-5,NA,16,NA,TRBV6-1,TGTGCCAGCAGTGAAATGAGGAGAAAGAGCAATCAGCCCCAGCATTTT,CASSEMRRKSNQPQHF
TRBJ1-5,TRBD1,16,NA,TRBV12-5,TGTGCTAGTGGTTTGGGGACAGGGGGTTTGGATCAGCCCCAGCATTTT,CASGLGTGGLDQPQHF
TRBJ1-2,NA,14,NA,TRBV5-8,TGTGCCAGCAGTATCAACCCCGGCCGGCCGGGCTACACCTTC,CASSINPGRPGYTF
TRBJ1-2,NA,14,few,TRBV5-1,TGCGCCAGCAGCTTGGTTCAGGGGAACTATGGCTACACCTTC,CASSLVQGNYGYTF
TRBJ1-1,NA,14,NA,TRBV18,TGTGCCAGCTCCTCGCTCGAGGTGAACACTGAAGCTTTCTTT,CASSSLEVNTEAFF
TRBJ2-1,TRBD2,15,NA,TRBV25-1,TGTGCCAGCAAATCAGGACTAGCGGGGTTCAATGAGCAGTTCTTC,CASKSGLAGFNEQFF
TRBJ2-3,NA,17,NA,TRBV5-1,TGCGCCAGCACCTCCCACGGAGGCGGGACTAGCACAGATACGCAGTATTTT,CASTSHGGGTSTDTQYF
TRBJ1-1,NA,12,NA,TRBV30,TGTGCCTGGACCACCCACCGTACTGAAGCTTTCTTT,CAWTTHRTEAFF
TRBJ2-7,TRBD2,15,once,TRBV5-4,TGTGCCAGCAGCTCCTTGAGCGGGACCCCCTACGAGCAGTACTTC,CASSSLSGTPYEQYF